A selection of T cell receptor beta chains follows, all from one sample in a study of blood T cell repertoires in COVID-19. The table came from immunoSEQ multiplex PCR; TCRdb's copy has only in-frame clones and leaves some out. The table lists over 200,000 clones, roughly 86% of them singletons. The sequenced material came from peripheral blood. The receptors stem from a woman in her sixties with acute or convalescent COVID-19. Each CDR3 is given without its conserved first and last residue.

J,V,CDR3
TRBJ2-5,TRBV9,ASSRAGQGETQY
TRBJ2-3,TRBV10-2,ASRGLAGYTDTQY
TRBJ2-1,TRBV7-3,ASSWDRGLYNEQF
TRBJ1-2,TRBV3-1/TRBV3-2,ASSHLDRSNYGYT
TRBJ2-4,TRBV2,ASRALMPGTKNIQY
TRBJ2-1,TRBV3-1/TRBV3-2,ASSQAGVGEQF
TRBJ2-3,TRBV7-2,ASSPQGLGGTDTQY
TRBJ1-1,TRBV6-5,ASTSTGGDTEAF
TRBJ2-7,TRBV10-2,ASFERAPNSEQY
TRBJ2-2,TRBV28,ASSLGGNTGELF
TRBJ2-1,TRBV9,ASSVASIGTGEQF